The clone carrying this T cell receptor beta chain was seen a few times. Its antigen is not identified. V shed 8 bases and J shed 2 bases, with 12 bases lying between them. The CDR3 consists of 14 residues. The V gene's germline CDR1 is SNHLY and CDR2 FYNNEI. This entry belongs to a study of cytomegalovirus exposure and HLA in healthy donors. General study points: Earlier analysis looked at TCR beta V segments, and most were productive about 90% or about 30% of the time.

The PCR contained 60 Vbeta and 13 Jbeta primers. Using immunoSEQ multiplex PCR, the repertoire was profiled, and TCRdb retains in-frame clones only, with some absent. This sample carries about 180,000 clones, about 80% of them seen once, and the ten largest clones take about 2.3%. The chain is built from TRBV2 and TRBJ2-2; unclear D gene. This clonotype originated in a woman aged 25-40 years in good health and CMV-seronegative. Sequencing used PBMCs. The CDR3, as DNA: TGTGCCAGCGTTTATCTCCTTAACACCGGGGAGCTGTTTTTT. Protein product: CASVYLLNTGELFF. Variable domain in full (rest from reference TRBV2 and TRBJ2-2): EPEVTQTPSHQVTQMGQEVILRCVPISNHLYFYWYRQILGQKVEFLVSFYNNEISEKSEIFDDQFSVERPDGSNFTLKIRSTKLEDSAMYFCASVYLLNTGELFFGEGSRLTVL.